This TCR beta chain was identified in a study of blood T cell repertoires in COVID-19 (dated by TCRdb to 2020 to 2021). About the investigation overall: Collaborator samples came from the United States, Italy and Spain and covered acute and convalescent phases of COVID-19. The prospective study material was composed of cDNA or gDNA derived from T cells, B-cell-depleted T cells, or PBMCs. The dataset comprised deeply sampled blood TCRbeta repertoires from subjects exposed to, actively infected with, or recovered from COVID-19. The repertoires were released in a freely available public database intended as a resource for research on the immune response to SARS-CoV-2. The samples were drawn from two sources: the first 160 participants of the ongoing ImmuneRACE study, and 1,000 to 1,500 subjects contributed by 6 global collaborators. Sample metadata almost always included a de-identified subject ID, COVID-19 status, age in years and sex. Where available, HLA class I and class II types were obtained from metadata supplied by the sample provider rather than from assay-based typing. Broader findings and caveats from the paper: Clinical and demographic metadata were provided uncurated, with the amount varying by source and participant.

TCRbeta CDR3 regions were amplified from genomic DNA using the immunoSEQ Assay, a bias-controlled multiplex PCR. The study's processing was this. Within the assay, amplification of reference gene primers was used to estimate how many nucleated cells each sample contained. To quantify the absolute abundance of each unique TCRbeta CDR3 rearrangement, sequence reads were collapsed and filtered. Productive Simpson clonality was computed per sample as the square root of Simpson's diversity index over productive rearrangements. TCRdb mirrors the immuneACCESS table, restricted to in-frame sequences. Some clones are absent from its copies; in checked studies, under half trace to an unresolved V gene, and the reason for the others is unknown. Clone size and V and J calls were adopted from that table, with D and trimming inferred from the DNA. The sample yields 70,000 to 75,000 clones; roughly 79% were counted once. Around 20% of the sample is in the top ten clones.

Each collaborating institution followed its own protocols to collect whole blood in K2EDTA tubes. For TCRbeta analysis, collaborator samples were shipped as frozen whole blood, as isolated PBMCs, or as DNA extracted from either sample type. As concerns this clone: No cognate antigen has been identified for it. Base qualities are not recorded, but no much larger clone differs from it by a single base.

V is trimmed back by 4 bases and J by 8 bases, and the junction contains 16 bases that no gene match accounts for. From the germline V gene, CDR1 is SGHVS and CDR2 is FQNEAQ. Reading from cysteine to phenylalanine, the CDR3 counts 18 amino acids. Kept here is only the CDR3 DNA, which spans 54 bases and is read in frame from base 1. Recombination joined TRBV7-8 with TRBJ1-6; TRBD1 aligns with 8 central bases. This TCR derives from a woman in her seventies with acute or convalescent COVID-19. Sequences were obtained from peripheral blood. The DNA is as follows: TGTGCCAGCAGCTCTAGGCCCCCCACAGGGGGGGTTTATTCACCCCTCCACTTT. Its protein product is CASSSRPPTGGVYSPLHF.